Shown below are 9 T cell receptor beta chains from a single sample sequenced in a study of CD8 T cells in Susac syndrome. Random-hexamer reverse transcription was applied to about 0.45 to 1 ug RNA. Via MiXCR, TCRdb re-called the immunoSEQ multiplex PCR reads, giving one row per CDR3 protein. The data show 50,000 or so distinct CDR3 sequences, 85% to 95% seen once. Sequencing was performed on CD8+ T cells from PBMCs. The receptors derive from a human donor with multiple sclerosis.

The chain recombines TRBV29-1 with TRBJ1-2, with 7 bases identical to TRBD1. This CDR3 is built from 11 residues. The ends lost 7 bases at V and 4 bases at J; junction bases unmatched: 3. Germline V CDR1 and CDR2: SQVTM, ANQGSEA. CDR3 DNA sequence: TGCAGCGCCCGGGACAGCTATGGCTACACCTTC. It yields the protein CSARDSYGYTF.

This sequence joins TRBV19 and TRBJ2-1; D remains unclear. This CDR3 region has 15 residues. The germline V gene has CDR1 LNHDA and CDR2 SQIVND (reference sequence). The V gene lost 7 bases and the J gene lost 0 bases, with 13 bases spanning the gap. The CDR3 here is CASTPARSSYNEQFF. The DNA for the CDR3 is TGTGCCAGTACCCCAGCCAGGAGCTCCTACAATGAGCAGTTCTTC.

This rearrangement joins TRBV7-9 to TRBJ2-3; 8 bases map to TRBD1. The CDR3 has 15 residues. V shed 7 bases and J 4 bases; nucleotides not matched to a gene: 10. CDR1 SEHNR and CDR2 FQNEAQ come from the germline V gene (reference sequence). CDR3 in DNA: TGTGCCAGCACCCCAGGGGGCAGTACCTCAGATACGCAGTATTTT. Encoded protein: CASTPGGSTSDTQYF.

This rearrangement joins TRBV6-4 to TRBJ2-1; 8 positions agree with TRBD2. V shed 0 bases, J shed 6 bases, and the junction held 4 bases outside the gene matches. Germline-derived CDR1 and CDR2 are MRHNA and SNTAGT. This CDR3 has 15 amino acids. In DNA, the CDR3 is TGTGCCAGCAGTGACTCACCGGGGGGGGCCAATGAGCAGTTCTTC. Translating gives CASSDSPGGANEQFF.

The genes are TRBV12-3 or TRBV12-4 and TRBJ1-1, with 12 nucleotides matching TRBD1. V gave up 8 bases and J gave up 4 bases; unmatched junction bases: 2. The CDR3 extends over 13 amino acids. CDR3 in DNA: TGTGCCAGCTGGGACAGGGGGCCCACTGAAGCTTTCTTT. It is translated as CASWDRGPTEAFF.

This clonotype has only one observation. The V and J genes are TRBV7-9 and TRBJ1-1; D is unresolved. Trimming removed 5 bases from V and 0 bases from J, with 16 bases in between. This CDR3 has 16 residues. Germline assignment: CDR1 SEHNR and CDR2 FQNEAQ (reference sequence). The CDR3 spells CASSRSGSLMNTEAFF. In DNA form, the CDR3 reads TGTGCCAGCAGCCGTAGCGGCAGCCTTATGAACACTGAAGCTTTCTTT.

The J gene is TRBJ2-5, the V gene TRBV5-1; TRBD2 agrees at 7 bases. Per germline, CDR1 SGHRS and CDR2 YFSETQ. The CDR3 contains 17 residues. V lost 2 bases to trimming and J lost 2 bases; unmatched junction nucleotides: 12. Here the CDR3 reads CASSFRDPRREQETQYF. DNA for the CDR3: TGCGCCAGCAGCTTCCGGGACCCCAGGCGGGAGCAAGAGACCCAGTACTTC.

The gene calls are TRBV18 and TRBJ2-3; unclear D gene. CDR1 KGHSH and CDR2 LQKENI come from the germline V gene. Trimming cost V 4 bases and J 0 bases, with 20 bases left between them. This CDR3 region has 18 residues. The CDR3 DNA is TGTGCCAGCTCACTCTCCCCCGGAAGTCTCGCTAGCACAGATACGCAGTATTTT. Amino acids: CASSLSPGSLASTDTQYF.

J is TRBJ2-5 and V is TRBV20-1, with 9 bases matching TRBD2. V lost 0 bases and J lost 5; bases outside the gene matches: 10. The CDR3 contains 16 residues. The germline CDR1 and CDR2 sequences are DFQATT and SNEGSKA (reference sequence). The CDR3 sequence is CSARDGERGVGETQYF. The CDR3 DNA reads TGCAGTGCTAGAGATGGGGAGCGGGGGGTCGGGGAGACCCAGTACTTC.